This T cell receptor (beta chain) derives from a study of CD8 T cells in ankylosing spondylitis. This clonotype has at least ten counts. Antigen specificity is unknown. Making the TCR beta libraries involved quantitative 5'-RACE with molecular barcodes. TCRdb re-derived calls from the 5' RACE reads in MiXCR, one entry per CDR3 protein. The data contain 45,000 to 65,000 distinct CDR3 sequences, roughly 7.3% of them singletons. This CDR3 is built from 14 residues. Trimming pared 6 bases from V and 4 bases from J, leaving 13 bases between. Germline values: CDR1 SNHLY, CDR2 FYNNEI. Study results and limitations: Reportedly, significant enrichment of disease-linked clones occurred in matched ankylosing spondylitis synovial fluid. Clones that were linked to disease were CD8+ and were relatively rare in peripheral blood.

This rearrangement joins TRBV2 to TRBJ1-5; possible D gene TRBD1, 5 bases. Sequencing input: blood, either unsorted or a sorted T cell fraction (not recorded which). The sequence was collected from a female donor with ankylosing spondylitis or in good health (not recorded which). CDR3 sequence: CASSAGLGNQPQHF. CDR3 DNA sequence: TGTGCCAGCAGCGCGGGACTTGGAAATCAGCCCCAGCATTTT.